These 18 T cell receptor beta chains share one sample of origin, sequenced in a study of blood T cell repertoires in COVID-19. The table came from immunoSEQ multiplex PCR; TCRdb's copy has only in-frame clones and leaves some out. The sample shows approximately 110,000 clones, more than 80% of them seen only once. The sequencing input was peripheral blood. The receptor source for this set is a woman over 75 with COVID-19, enrolled during active disease.

The chain has TRBV28 and TRBJ2-5; weak D call: TRBD2 (6 bases). The germline V and J ends were trimmed by 5 bases and 4 bases, with 17 bases remaining between them. Germline-derived CDR1 and CDR2 are MDHEN and SYDVKM. This CDR3 region has 15 residues. The CDR3 DNA sequence: TGTGCCAGCAGTACCATACTGGGACTCGGAGAGACCCAGTACTTC. Encoded protein: CASSTILGLGETQYF.

V and J are TRBV28 and TRBJ1-2; 8 nucleotides agree with TRBD1. The CDR3 runs to 16 residues. Germline loops: CDR1 MDHEN, CDR2 SYDVKM. V was clipped by 10 bases and J by 0 bases; unmatched bases: 13. The CDR3 reads CATSRGTGATNYGYTF. In DNA, the CDR3 is TGTGCCACTTCTAGGGGGACAGGAGCTACTAACTATGGCTACACCTTC.

The chain carries TRBV10-3 and TRBJ1-6; possibly TRBD1 for D (5 bases). Trimming shortened V by 3 bases and J by 6 bases, and 9 bases separated the two germline ends. CDR1 and CDR2 (germline): ENHRY, SYGVKD. The length of the CDR3 is 14 residues. The CDR3, as DNA: TGTGCCATCAGTGAAGCAGGGCGTAATTCACCCCTCCACTTT. Protein sequence: CAISEAGRNSPLHF.

The chain recombines TRBV7-2 with TRBJ1-1, with no clear D. V shed 5 bases and J shed 1 base, with 11 bases lying between them. This CDR3 spans 14 amino acids. CDR1 and CDR2 from the germline V gene are SGHTA and FQGNSA. CDR3 protein: CASSREGGNTEAFF. CDR3 nucleotides: TGTGCCAGCAGCCGTGAGGGCGGGAACACTGAAGCTTTCTTT.

The genes are TRBV6-4 and TRBJ1-2; D is unclear. The CDR3 is made up of 13 amino acids. V was clipped by 4 bases and J by 0 bases, with 6 bases between them. The germline gives CDR1 MRHNA, CDR2 SNTAGT. The CDR3 is CASSVSANYGYTF. CDR3 DNA sequence: TGTGCCAGCAGTGTGTCAGCTAACTATGGCTACACCTTC.

V and J are TRBV14 and TRBJ2-5; D gene uncertain. The CDR3 extends over 12 amino acids. Trimming removed 2 bases at V and 5 bases at J, with 6 bases between. Germline CDR1 SGHDN, CDR2 FVKESK. The CDR3 sequence: CASSQIRETQYF. The CDR3 DNA follows: TGTGCCAGCAGCCAAATCCGGGAGACCCAGTACTTC.

This chain's CDR3 is CASSSRDRAEAFF. The CDR3 DNA sequence: TGTGCCAGCAGTTCCCGGGACAGGGCTGAAGCTTTCTTT. The genes are TRBV6-2 or TRBV6-3 and TRBJ1-1, with 9 bases aligning to TRBD1. The junction had 3 bases not matched to a gene; V was cut back by 4 bases and J by 6 bases. Looked up from germline, CDR1 is MNHEY and CDR2 is SVGEGT. The CDR3 has 13 residues.

The rearrangement links TRBV4-2 to TRBJ2-1; tentative D call: TRBD1 (6 bases). Trimming removed 3 bases from V and 9 bases from J, with 12 bases in between. Germline lookup yields CDR1 LGHNA and CDR2 YNFKEQ. The CDR3 consists of 13 residues. This chain's CDR3 is CASSHPTGSEQFF. CDR3 DNA: TGTGCCAGCAGCCATCCGACAGGTAGTGAGCAGTTCTTC.

A few counts support this clone. V usage is TRBV7-3 and J usage is TRBJ1-1; no definite D call. Looked up from germline, CDR1 is SGHTA and CDR2 is FQGTGA. The V end lost 6 bases, the J end lost 0 bases, and 14 bases lay between the germline ends. CDR3 length equals 15 residues. CDR3 nucleotides: TGTGCCAGCAGAAGAAACCCGCAGGTGAACACTGAAGCTTTCTTT. This encodes CASRRNPQVNTEAFF.

V is TRBV5-1 and J is TRBJ1-2, with 7 bases matching TRBD1. CDR3 length: 15 residues. V gave up 4 bases and J gave up 7 bases; unmatched junction bases: 13. Germline-derived CDR1 and CDR2 are SGHRS and YFSETQ. CDR3 residues: CASSIDRDGAGGYTF. CDR3 sequence (DNA): TGCGCCAGCAGCATCGACAGGGATGGGGCTGGTGGCTACACCTTC. Combining the CDR3 with reference TRBV5-1 and TRBJ1-2 gives the whole variable domain KAGVTQTPRYLIKTRGQQVTLSCSPISGHRSVSWYQQTPGQGLQFLFEYFSETQRNKGNFPGRFSGRQFSNSRSEMNVSTLELGDSALYLCASSIDRDGAGGYTFGSGTRLTVV.

This sequence joins TRBV28 and TRBJ2-7, with a tentative D call TRBD2 (6 bases). This CDR3 is 14 amino acids long. The germline CDR1 and CDR2 sequences are MDHEN and SYDVKM. The ends were cut back, 3 bases at V and 5 bases at J, with 14 bases in the middle. The CDR3 region has the DNA TGTGCCAGCAGTTTTATTCGGGAGAAAAACGAGCAGTACTTC. Its translation: CASSFIREKNEQYF.

V gene TRBV4-2 combines with J gene TRBJ2-2, with 7 bases lining up with TRBD1. The CDR3 sequence is 19 residues long. Looked up from germline, CDR1 is LGHNA and CDR2 is YNFKEQ. Trimming at V came to 2 bases and at J to 0 bases, leaving 12 bases not matched to a gene. The CDR3 is CASSQPTGSRTANTGELFF. Here the CDR3 DNA reads TGTGCCAGCAGCCAACCGACAGGGTCCCGGACTGCGAACACCGGGGAGCTGTTTTTT.

This clone has only a few counts. The chain has TRBV7-2 and TRBJ1-5; unclear D gene. The V gene lost 1 base and the J gene lost 1 base, with 11 bases spanning the gap. The CDR3 is 16 amino acids. Germline CDR1 reads SGHTA; CDR2 reads FQGNSA. The CDR3, as DNA: TGTGCCAGCAGCTTAGAAGGCGTGAGGAGCAATCAGCCCCAGCATTTT. Protein sequence: CASSLEGVRSNQPQHF.

The V gene is TRBV5-1, the J gene TRBJ2-7, with TRBD1 matching 10 bases. CDR1 is SGHRS, CDR2 YFSETQ, per germline. With V trimmed by 6 bases and J by 5 bases, 8 bases remained unmatched. The CDR3 runs 14 residues. As DNA, the CDR3 is TGCGCCAGCACCCAGACAGGGGGCCCCCACGAGCAGTACTTC. Translation: CASTQTGGPHEQYF.

Only one count was recorded for this clone. The chain carries TRBV19 and TRBJ2-1, with D perhaps matching TRBD1 (5 bases). The V end was cut by 8 bases, the J end by 7 bases, with 18 bases between. The CDR3 has 14 amino acids. Germline V gene sequence: CDR1 LNHDA, CDR2 SQIVND (reference sequence). CDR3 sequence: CASSVGAEVNEQFF. The CDR3 DNA follows: TGTGCCAGTTCAGTTGGGGCCGAAGTTAATGAGCAGTTCTTC.

The J gene is TRBJ2-5, the V gene TRBV6-5; TRBD1 might be the D (6 bases). Germline assignment: CDR1 MNHEY and CDR2 SVGAGI. The CDR3 is 15 residues long. V was pared by 3 bases and J by 0 bases, with 11 bases between. The CDR3 here is CASSYGQSYQETQYF. The CDR3 DNA reads TGTGCCAGCAGTTATGGACAGTCGTACCAAGAGACCCAGTACTTC.

The rearrangement uses TRBV7-8 and TRBJ2-3; D remains unclear. Trimming removed 0 bases at V and 6 bases at J, with 10 bases between. Germline V gene data show CDR1 as SGHVS and CDR2 as FQNEAQ. The CDR3 contains 14 residues. The CDR3 loop reads CASSLAGRVDTQYF. CDR3 bases: TGTGCCAGCAGCTTAGCAGGCCGGGTCGATACGCAGTATTTT. The full variable domain, with the rest looked up from reference TRBV7-8 and TRBJ2-3, is GAGVSQSPRYKVAKRGQDVALRCDPISGHVSLFWYQQALGQGPEFLTYFQNEAQLDKSGLPSDRFFAERPEGSVSTLKIQRTQQEDSAVYLCASSLAGRVDTQYFGPGTRLTVL.

The genes are TRBV6-2 or TRBV6-3 and TRBJ2-2; TRBD2 aligns across 9 bases. The V gene end was trimmed by 2 bases and the J gene end by 0 bases; junction bases not matched to a gene: 7. Looked up from germline, CDR1 is MNHEY and CDR2 is SVGEGT. The CDR3 is 18 amino acids. The CDR3 is CASSYGVAGVPNTGELFF. The CDR3 DNA follows: TGTGCCAGCAGTTACGGGGTAGCGGGAGTCCCGAACACCGGGGAGCTGTTTTTT.